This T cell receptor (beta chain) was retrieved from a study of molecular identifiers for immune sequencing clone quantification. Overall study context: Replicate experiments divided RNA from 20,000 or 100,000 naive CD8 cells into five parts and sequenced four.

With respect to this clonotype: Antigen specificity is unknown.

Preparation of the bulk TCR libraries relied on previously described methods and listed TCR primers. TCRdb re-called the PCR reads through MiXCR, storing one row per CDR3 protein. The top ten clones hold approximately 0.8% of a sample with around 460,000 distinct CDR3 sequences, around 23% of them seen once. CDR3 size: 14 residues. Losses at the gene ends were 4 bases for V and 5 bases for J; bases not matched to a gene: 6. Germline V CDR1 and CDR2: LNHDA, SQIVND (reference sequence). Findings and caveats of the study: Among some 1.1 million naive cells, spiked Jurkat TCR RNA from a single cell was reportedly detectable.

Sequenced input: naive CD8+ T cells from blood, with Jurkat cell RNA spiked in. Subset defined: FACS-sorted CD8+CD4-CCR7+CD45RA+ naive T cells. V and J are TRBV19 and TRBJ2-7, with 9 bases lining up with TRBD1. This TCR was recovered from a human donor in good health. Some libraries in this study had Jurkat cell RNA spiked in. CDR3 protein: CASSTGTGLHEQYF. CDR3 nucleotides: TGTGCCAGTAGTACCGGGACAGGGTTGCACGAGCAGTACTTC.